Listed here are 13 T cell receptor beta chains from one sample, sequenced in a study of T-cell memory formation after mild COVID-19. Each CDR3 protein is one row after TCRdb ran MiXCR on the 5' RACE reads. The table records 150,000 to 200,000 distinct CDR3 sequences, around 21% of them present only once. Sequenced input: PBMCs or a T cell subset sorted from them (not recorded which). These receptors were obtained from an adult woman who had mild COVID-19 (a few samples of this study predate the infection). Cell type and time point are not known.

The chain is built from TRBV15 and TRBJ1-1; D might be TRBD1 (6 bases). The V end lost 6 bases, the J end lost 5 bases, and 13 bases lay between the germline ends. Germline CDR1 LNHNV, CDR2 YYDKDF (reference sequence). This CDR3 region has 13 residues. CDR3 region: CATSQQGGTEAFF. The CDR3 DNA is TGTGCCACCAGTCAACAGGGAGGTACTGAAGCTTTCTTT.

This clonotype was seen more than once but under ten times. This chain uses TRBV7-6 with TRBJ2-5; D is perhaps TRBD2 (6 bases). Germline CDR1 is SGHVS and CDR2 is FNYEAQ. Trimming stripped 2 bases from V and 4 bases from J, with 14 bases between. The CDR3 loop spans 15 amino acids. For the CDR3, the DNA is TGTGCCAGCAGCTTAACGGGAGAAGAACCAGAGACCCAGTACTTC. It encodes CASSLTGEEPETQYF.

This clonotype was picked up a small number of times. The chain employs TRBV7-8 and TRBJ1-3; D not certain. Germline V gene lookup returns CDR1 SGHVS and CDR2 FQNEAQ. V was cut by 2 bases and J by 1 base, with 9 bases left in between. CDR3 length: 15 residues. CDR3 in amino acids: CASSLNAASGNTIYF. Here the CDR3 DNA reads TGTGCCAGCAGCTTAAACGCAGCTTCTGGAAACACCATATATTTT.

This clonotype was detected a few times. The chain links TRBV6-5 to TRBJ2-7, with D possibly called TRBD1 or TRBD2 (5 bases each). The CDR3 runs 14 residues. V was cut by 5 bases and J by 1 base, with 12 bases left in between. Germline CDR1 and CDR2: MNHEY and SVGAGI. DNA of the CDR3: TGTGCCAGCAGTATCCGGGACCTATCCTACGAGCAGTACTTC. Its translation is CASSIRDLSYEQYF.

This CDR3 is CASGWTGGFNQPQHF. The CDR3 DNA follows: TGTGCCAGCGGTTGGACAGGGGGATTCAATCAGCCCCAGCATTTT. This rearrangement joins TRBV12-3 or TRBV12-4 to TRBJ1-5; 10 bases agree with TRBD1. Trimming took 8 bases from V and 3 from J; bases not matched to a gene: 7. The CDR3 has 15 residues.

The rearrangement uses TRBV4-1 and TRBJ2-1; 9 positions agree with TRBD1. J lost 5 bases, V lost 1 base, and 3 bases had no gene match. The CDR3 runs to 15 residues. In germline, CDR1 is MGHRA, CDR2 YSYEKL. CDR3 nucleotide sequence: TGCGCCAGCAGCCAAGGGACAGGGGTCCACAATGAGCAGTTCTTC. Residues: CASSQGTGVHNEQFF.

This chain uses TRBV29-1 with TRBJ2-1, with TRBD2 matching 12 bases. V dropped 4 bases and J dropped 7; count of bases not matched to a gene: 2. Germline V gene sequence: CDR1 SQVTM, CDR2 ANQGSEA. The CDR3 consists of 13 residues. The CDR3 DNA reads TGCAGCGTTGGACTAGCGGGAGAAAATGAGCAGTTCTTC. It yields the protein CSVGLAGENEQFF.

The genes are TRBV12-3 or TRBV12-4 and TRBJ2-7, with D perhaps matching TRBD1 (6 bases). V was pared by 3 bases and J by 0 bases, with 9 bases between. This CDR3 is built from 14 residues. The CDR3 DNA is TGTGCCAGCAGTTTTAGGGACACCTCCTACGAGCAGTACTTC. Encoded protein: CASSFRDTSYEQYF.

This clonotype appeared a few times. J is TRBJ2-1 and V is TRBV28, with D tentatively TRBD1 (6 bases). The CDR3 is 16 residues long. V was cut by 5 bases and J by 0 bases, with 14 bases left in between. Germline V lookup: CDR1 MDHEN, CDR2 SYDVKM. The CDR3 DNA sequence: TGTGCCAGCAGTCCCGTCGGACAGAGCTCCTACAATGAGCAGTTCTTC. It yields the protein CASSPVGQSSYNEQFF.

This clonotype was observed a few times. This chain uses TRBV2 with TRBJ1-6; D unresolved. In germline, CDR1 is SNHLY, CDR2 FYNNEI. The CDR3 spans 11 residues. Trimming took off 8 bases at V and 11 bases at J, with 10 bases between the two ends. For the CDR3, the DNA is TGTGCCAGCCTAGATTACCCACCCCTCCACTTT. Translation gives CASLDYPPLHF.

The chain carries TRBV6-1 and TRBJ1-1; perhaps TRBD1 as D (6 bases). Germline lookup yields CDR1 MNHNS and CDR2 SASEGT. Trimming cost V 4 bases and J 1 base, with 10 bases left between them. The CDR3 sequence is 14 residues long. This CDR3 reads CASSGGQRNTEAFF. CDR3 sequence (DNA): TGTGCCAGCAGTGGGGGACAAAGGAACACTGAAGCTTTCTTT.

V and J are TRBV5-1 and TRBJ2-3, with D possibly matching TRBD2 (5 bases). The V gene's germline CDR1 is SGHRS and CDR2 YFSETQ. V was pared by 0 bases and J by 5 bases, with 10 bases between. The CDR3 sequence is 14 residues long. The CDR3 spells CASSLGYGEDTQYF. The CDR3 bases are TGCGCCAGCAGCTTGGGGTACGGGGAAGATACGCAGTATTTT.

The chain employs TRBV6-5 and TRBJ2-2; D might be TRBD2 (7 bases). The CDR3 loop spans 13 amino acids. Trimming shortened V by 7 bases and J by 6 bases, and 12 bases separated the two germline ends. CDR1 is MNHEY, CDR2 SVGAGI, per germline. The CDR3 sequence: CASKKGGAGELFF. CDR3 DNA sequence: TGTGCCAGCAAAAAGGGGGGGGCCGGGGAGCTGTTTTTT.